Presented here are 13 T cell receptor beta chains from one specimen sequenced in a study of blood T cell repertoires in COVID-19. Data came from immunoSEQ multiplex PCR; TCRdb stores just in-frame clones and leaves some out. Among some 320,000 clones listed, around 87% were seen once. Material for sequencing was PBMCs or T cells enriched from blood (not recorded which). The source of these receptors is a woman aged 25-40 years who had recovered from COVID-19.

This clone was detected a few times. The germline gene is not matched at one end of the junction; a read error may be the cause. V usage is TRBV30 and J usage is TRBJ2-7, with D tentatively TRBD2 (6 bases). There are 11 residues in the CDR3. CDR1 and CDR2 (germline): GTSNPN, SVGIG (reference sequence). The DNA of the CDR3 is TGTGCCTGGAGTGCCGGGACTGGGCGACACTTC. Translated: CAWSAGTGRHF.

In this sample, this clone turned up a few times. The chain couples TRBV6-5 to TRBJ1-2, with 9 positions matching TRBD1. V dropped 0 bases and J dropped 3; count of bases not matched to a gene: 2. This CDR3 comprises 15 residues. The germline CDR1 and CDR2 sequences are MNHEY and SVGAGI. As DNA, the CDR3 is TGTGCCAGCAGTTACTCTACAGGGGGCTACTATGGCTACACCTTC. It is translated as CASSYSTGGYYGYTF.

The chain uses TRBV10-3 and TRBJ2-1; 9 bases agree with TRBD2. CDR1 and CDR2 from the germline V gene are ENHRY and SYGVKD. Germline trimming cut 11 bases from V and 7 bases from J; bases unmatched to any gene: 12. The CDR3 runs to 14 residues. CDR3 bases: TGTGCCGTGGGGCTCTCCAGCGGGGGGAATGAGCAGTTCTTC. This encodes CAVGLSSGGNEQFF.

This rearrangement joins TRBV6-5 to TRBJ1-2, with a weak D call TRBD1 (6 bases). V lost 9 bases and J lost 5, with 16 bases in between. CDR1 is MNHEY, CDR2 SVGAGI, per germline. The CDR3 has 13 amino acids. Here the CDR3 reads CASWGLGAYGYTF. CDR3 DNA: TGTGCCAGTTGGGGGTTGGGGGCATATGGCTACACCTTC.

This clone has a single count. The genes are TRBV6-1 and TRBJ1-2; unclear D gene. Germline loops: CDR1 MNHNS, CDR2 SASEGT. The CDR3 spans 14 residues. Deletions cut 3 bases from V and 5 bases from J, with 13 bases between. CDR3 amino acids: CASSDLGSFYGYTF. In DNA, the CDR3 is TGTGCCAGCAGTGACCTGGGGAGCTTTTATGGCTACACCTTC.

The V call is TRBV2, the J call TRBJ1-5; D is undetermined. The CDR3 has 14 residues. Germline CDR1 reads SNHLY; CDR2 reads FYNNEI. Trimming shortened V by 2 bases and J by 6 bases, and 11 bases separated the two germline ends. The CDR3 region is CASSEQTSSQPQHF. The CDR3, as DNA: TGTGCCAGCAGTGAACAGACTTCGAGTCAGCCCCAGCATTTT.

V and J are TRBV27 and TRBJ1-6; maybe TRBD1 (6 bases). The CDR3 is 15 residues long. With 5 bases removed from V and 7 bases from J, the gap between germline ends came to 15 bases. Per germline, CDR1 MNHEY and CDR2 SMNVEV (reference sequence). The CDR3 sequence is CASSPSDRANSPLHF. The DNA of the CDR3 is TGTGCCAGCAGTCCTTCGGACAGAGCAAATTCACCCCTCCACTTT.

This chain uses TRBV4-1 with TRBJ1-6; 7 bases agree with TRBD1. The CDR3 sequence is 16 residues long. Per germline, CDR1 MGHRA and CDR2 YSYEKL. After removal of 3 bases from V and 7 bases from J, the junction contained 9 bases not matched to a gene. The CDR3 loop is CASSQIQGRLNSPLHF. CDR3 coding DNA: TGCGCCAGCAGCCAGATACAGGGGAGACTAAATTCACCCCTCCACTTT.

The CDR3: CASSLVVDSYGYTF. The CDR3, as DNA: TGCGCCAGCAGCTTGGTGGTAGATAGCTATGGCTACACCTTC. The V and J genes are TRBV5-1 and TRBJ1-2; D gene uncertain. In germline, CDR1 is SGHRS, CDR2 YFSETQ. Trimming took 0 bases from V and 4 from J, leaving 10 bases between them. The CDR3 spans 14 residues. Filled out from reference TRBV5-1 and TRBJ1-2, the complete variable domain reads KAGVTQTPRYLIKTRGQQVTLSCSPISGHRSVSWYQQTPGQGLQFLFEYFSETQRNKGNFPGRFSGRQFSNSRSEMNVSTLELGDSALYLCASSLVVDSYGYTFGSGTRLTVV.

CDR3 residues: CASSLGSEVAFF. In DNA form, the CDR3 reads TGTGCCAGCAGCCTCGGTTCGGAGGTGGCTTTCTTT. The chain joins TRBV7-9 to TRBJ1-1; no reliable D call. The germline CDR1 and CDR2 sequences are SEHNR and FQNEAQ (reference sequence). Trimming removed 5 bases from V and 11 bases from J, with 15 bases in between. This CDR3 spans 12 amino acids. The full variable domain, in which reference TRBV7-9 and TRBJ1-1 provide the parts outside the CDR3, is DTGVSQNPRHKITKRGQNVTFRCDPISEHNRLYWYRQTLGQGPEFLTYFQNEAQLEKSRLLSDRFSAERPKGSFSTLEIQRTEQGDSAMYLCASSLGSEVAFFGQGTRLTVV.

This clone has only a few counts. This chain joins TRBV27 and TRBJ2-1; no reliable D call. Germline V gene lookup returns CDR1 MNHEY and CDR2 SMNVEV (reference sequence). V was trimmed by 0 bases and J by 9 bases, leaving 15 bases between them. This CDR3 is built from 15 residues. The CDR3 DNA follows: TGTGCCAGCAGTTTATCGATTCGCGGTCAATCTGAGCAGTTCTTC. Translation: CASSLSIRGQSEQFF.

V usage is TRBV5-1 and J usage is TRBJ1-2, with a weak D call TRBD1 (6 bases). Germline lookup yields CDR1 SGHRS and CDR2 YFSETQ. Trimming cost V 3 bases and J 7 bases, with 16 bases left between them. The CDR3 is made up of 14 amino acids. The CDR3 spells CASSSGGASLGYTF. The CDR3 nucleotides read TGCGCCAGCAGCTCCGGGGGGGCCTCCCTTGGCTACACCTTC.

The CDR3 DNA is TGTGCCAGCAGCGCGCGCGGGGCGAATTCACCCCTCCACTTT. It specifies CASSARGANSPLHF. V gene TRBV13 combines with J gene TRBJ1-6; D perhaps matches TRBD1 (5 bases). V was pared by 5 bases and J by 7 bases, with 12 bases between. Per germline, CDR1 PRHDT and CDR2 FYEKMQ (reference sequence). The CDR3 spans 14 residues.